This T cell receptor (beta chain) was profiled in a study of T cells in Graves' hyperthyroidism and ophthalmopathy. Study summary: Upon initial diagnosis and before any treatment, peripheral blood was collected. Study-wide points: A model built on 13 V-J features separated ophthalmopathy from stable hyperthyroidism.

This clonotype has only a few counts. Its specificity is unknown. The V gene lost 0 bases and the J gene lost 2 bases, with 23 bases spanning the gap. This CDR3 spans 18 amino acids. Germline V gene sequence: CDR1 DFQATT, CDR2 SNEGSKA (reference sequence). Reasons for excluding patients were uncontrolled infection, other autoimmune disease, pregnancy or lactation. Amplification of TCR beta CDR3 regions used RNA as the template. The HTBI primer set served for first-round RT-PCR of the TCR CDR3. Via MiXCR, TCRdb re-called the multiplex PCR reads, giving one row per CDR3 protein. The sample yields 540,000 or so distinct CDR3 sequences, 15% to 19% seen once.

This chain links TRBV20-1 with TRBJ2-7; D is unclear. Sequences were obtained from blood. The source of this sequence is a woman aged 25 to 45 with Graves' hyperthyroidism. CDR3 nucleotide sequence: TGCAGTGCTAGAGATGGGTCCGTAGGCGGACGCAAGACCTACGAGCAGTACTTC. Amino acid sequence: CSARDGSVGGRKTYEQYF.